These 10 T cell receptor beta chains were all obtained from the same sample, sequenced in a study of T cells in Graves' hyperthyroidism and ophthalmopathy. Amplification yielded TCR beta CDR3 regions, with RNA transcripts as the source. The TCR CDR3 was amplified in a first-round RT-PCR using the HTBI primer set. TCRdb redid the calling of the multiplex PCR reads with MiXCR, one entry per CDR3 protein. The sample consists of some 770,000 distinct CDR3 sequences, 16% of them appearing once. Sequencing was carried out using blood. These TCRs come from a young man with Graves' hyperthyroidism.

The rearrangement joins TRBV12-3 or TRBV12-4 to TRBJ1-5, with 12 bases that match TRBD1. The ends lost 6 bases at V and 0 bases at J; junction bases unmatched: 6. This CDR3 has 17 residues. The CDR3 spells CASRPGQGAYSNQPQHF. CDR3 sequence (DNA): TGTGCCAGCAGACCGGGACAGGGGGCCTATAGCAATCAGCCCCAGCATTTT.

This clonotype has more than one count but fewer than ten. V and J are TRBV29-1 and TRBJ2-7; D is possibly TRBD2 (5 bases). The ends were cut back, 0 bases at V and 0 bases at J, with 6 bases in the middle. This CDR3 is built from 13 residues. Germline assignment: CDR1 SQVTM and CDR2 ANQGSEA. The CDR3 here is CSVEESGSYEQYF. CDR3 nucleotide sequence: TGCAGCGTTGAAGAGAGCGGCTCCTACGAGCAGTACTTC.

In regard to this clonotype: A much more abundant neighbour one base away suggests this may be a read error. No conserved phenylalanine or tryptophan ends this CDR3, so it is likely a read error. The chain joins TRBV27 to TRBJ2-1, with unresolved D. The CDR3 runs 13 residues. The ends were cut back, 3 bases at V and 4 bases at J, with 7 bases in the middle. Germline V gene data show CDR1 as MNHEY and CDR2 as SMNVEV (reference sequence). Here the CDR3 reads CASSFKAYNEQFL. The CDR3, as DNA: TGTGCCAGCAGTTTTAAGGCTTACAATGAGCAGTTCCTC.

This clonotype was recorded many times. The chain combines TRBV18 with TRBJ2-3; TRBD1 agrees at 10 bases. The trim removed 2 bases at V and 2 bases at J, leaving 1 base unmatched. Per the germline V gene, CDR1 is KGHSH and CDR2 is LQKENI. The CDR3 has 15 amino acids. CDR3 amino acids: CASSPGTGDTDTQYF. For the CDR3, the DNA is TGTGCCAGCTCACCAGGGACAGGGGACACAGATACGCAGTATTTT.

This clonotype was recorded at least ten times. The chain uses TRBV28 and TRBJ1-6; 7 bases are a match to TRBD1. This CDR3 contains 14 residues. The trim removed 6 bases at V and 7 bases at J, leaving 6 bases unmatched. Germline assignment: CDR1 MDHEN and CDR2 SYDVKM. The CDR3 coding sequence is TGTGCCAGCAGCCGGACAGGAGAGAATTCACCCCTCCACTTT. Translation: CASSRTGENSPLHF.

Details on this clonotype: No conserved phenylalanine or tryptophan ends this CDR3, so it is likely a read error. The chain employs TRBV12-5 and TRBJ1-2; D ambiguous. V shed 0 bases and J shed 5 bases, with 7 bases lying between them. The CDR3 is made up of 13 amino acids. Germline V gene data show CDR1 as LGHNT and CDR2 as FRNRAP. In DNA, the CDR3 is TGTGCTAGTGGTTTGGTAGGGCAGTATGGCTACACCCTC. This sequence encodes CASGLVGQYGYTL.

This clonotype was detected ten times or more. The chain links TRBV6-1 to TRBJ1-1, with a tentative D call TRBD1 (5 bases). CDR3 length: 12 residues. Germline values: CDR1 MNHNS, CDR2 SASEGT. Trimming removed 5 bases at V and 9 bases at J, with 13 bases between. CDR3 amino acids: CASSPRGVKAFF. CDR3 sequence (DNA): TGTGCCAGCAGTCCCCGGGGGGTTAAAGCTTTCTTT.

The V and J genes are TRBV5-4 and TRBJ2-2; the match to TRBD2 covers 11 bases. From germline, CDR1 is SGHNT and CDR2 YYREEE (reference sequence). V was clipped by 4 bases and J by 7 bases; unmatched bases: 12. The CDR3 extends over 17 amino acids. The CDR3 loop reads CASSPETSGTLGGELFF. The CDR3 nucleotides read TGTGCCAGCAGCCCCGAGACTAGCGGGACCTTAGGCGGGGAGCTGTTTTTT.

The gene calls are TRBV11-2 and TRBJ2-3; no definite D call. This CDR3 has 15 residues. Trimming shortened V by 1 base and J by 2 bases, and 10 bases separated the two germline ends. Per germline, CDR1 SGHAT and CDR2 FQNNGV. CDR3 amino acids: CASSLVPTLTDTQYF. Here the CDR3 DNA reads TGTGCCAGCAGCTTAGTCCCAACACTCACAGATACGCAGTATTTT.

This chain links TRBV27 with TRBJ2-7, with 7 bases identical to TRBD2. The germline CDR1 and CDR2 sequences are MNHEY and SMNVEV (reference sequence). The CDR3 covers 15 residues. J was trimmed by 4 bases and V by 5 bases; bases with no gene match: 11. CDR3 sequence: CASSILGRELYEQYF. As DNA, the CDR3 is TGTGCCAGCAGTATTCTGGGGCGGGAGTTGTACGAGCAGTACTTC.